This T cell receptor beta chain was documented in a study of T cell repertoires in cytomegalovirus infection. Study-wide background: Both CMV infection and a matching HLA type were indicated by public TCR beta signatures. Study-level points and caveats: It was HLA-C-restricted CMV-specific TCR beta clonotypes that dominated the response ex vivo. The study identified carriers of CMV plus the relevant HLA from cumulative public TCR beta family frequency.

The sample holds a few counts of this clonotype. Antigen unknown. TCRdb re-called the reads through MiXCR, storing one row per CDR3 protein. In the table there are about 440,000 distinct CDR3 sequences, 30% to 40% of which are singletons. Germline trimming cut 3 bases from V and 4 bases from J; bases unmatched to any gene: 6. Germline V lookup: CDR1 KGHDR, CDR2 SFDVKD. The CDR3 runs to 15 residues. The sequenced sample was PBMCs. The receptor's source is a human donor in good health (CMV status not recorded). Some clones in this sample may be carry-over from other donors' samples. V gene TRBV24-1 combines with J gene TRBJ2-3, with TRBD2 identical over 7 bases. The CDR3 bases are TGTGCCACCAGTGATGCCGACGGGAGGCCAGATACGCAGTATTTT. Translation: CATSDADGRPDTQYF.